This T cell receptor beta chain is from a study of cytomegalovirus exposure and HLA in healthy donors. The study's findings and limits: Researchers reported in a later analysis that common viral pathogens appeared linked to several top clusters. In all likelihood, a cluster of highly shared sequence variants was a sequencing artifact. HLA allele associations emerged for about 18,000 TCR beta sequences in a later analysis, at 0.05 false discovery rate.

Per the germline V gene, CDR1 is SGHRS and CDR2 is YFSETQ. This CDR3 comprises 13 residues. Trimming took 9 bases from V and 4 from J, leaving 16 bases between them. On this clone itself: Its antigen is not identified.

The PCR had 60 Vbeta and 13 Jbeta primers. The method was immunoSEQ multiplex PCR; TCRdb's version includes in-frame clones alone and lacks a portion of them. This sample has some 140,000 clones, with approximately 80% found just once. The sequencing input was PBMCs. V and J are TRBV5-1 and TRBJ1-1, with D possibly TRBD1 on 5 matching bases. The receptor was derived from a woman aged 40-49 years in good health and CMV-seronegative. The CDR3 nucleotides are TGCGCCACACAGCTTCCGGGGGGCACTGAAGCTTTCTTT. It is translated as CATQLPGGTEAFF.